This note documents a single T cell receptor beta chain sequence. Its antigen remains unidentified. One end of the junction fails to match germline, which may point to a read error. Profiled with immunoSEQ multiplex PCR; TCRdb holds only in-frame clones, not every one. Of over 10,000 clones listed, around 85% were seen once; the top ten hold about 8.6%. This sample is drawn from a study of graft-versus-host responses after intestinal transplantation. Study overall: Recipients obtained multivisceral, liver-intestinal, or isolated intestinal transplants. Study-wide results and limits: Individuals who had graft-donor T cell macrochimerism had allografts that showed high graft-versus-host to host-versus-graft clonal ratios. Recipient marrow harbored GvH clones, some of which surfaced first in ileum or blood.

This CDR3 has 16 residues. The germline V gene encodes CDR1 SGHTA and CDR2 FQGTGA. The chain employs TRBV7-3 and TRBJ1-4; D perhaps matches TRBD1 (5 bases). This TCR was recovered from a human patient who received an intestinal transplant, so some T cells may come from the graft donor. Here the sequenced sample was PBMCs, taken just over 300 days after intestinal transplant. The CDR3 region is CASGLTNRDQEEKLFF. As DNA, the CDR3 is TGTGCCAGCGGCTTAACGAACCGGGACCAGGAGGAAAAACTGTTTTTT.